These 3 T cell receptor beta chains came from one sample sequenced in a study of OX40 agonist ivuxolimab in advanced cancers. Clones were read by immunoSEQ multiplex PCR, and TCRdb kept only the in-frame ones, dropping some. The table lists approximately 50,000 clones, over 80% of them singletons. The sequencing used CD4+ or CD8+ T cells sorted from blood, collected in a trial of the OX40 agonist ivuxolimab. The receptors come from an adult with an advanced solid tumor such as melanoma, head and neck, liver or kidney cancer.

The CDR3 here is CASTGGMNTEAFF. In nucleotides, the CDR3 is TGTGCCAGCACCGGGGGGATGAACACTGAAGCTTTCTTT. V usage is TRBV6-5 and J usage is TRBJ1-1; a possible D gene is TRBD1 (5 bases). The CDR3 is 13 residues long. In germline, CDR1 is MNHEY, CDR2 SVGAGI. V lost 7 bases and J 0 bases, leaving 9 bases between the germline ends.

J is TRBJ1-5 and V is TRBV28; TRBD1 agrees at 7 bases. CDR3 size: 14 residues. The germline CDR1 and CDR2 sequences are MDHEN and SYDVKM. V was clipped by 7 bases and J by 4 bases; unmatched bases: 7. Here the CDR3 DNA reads TGTGCCAGCATCCAGGGGGGAGAGAATCAGCCCCAGCATTTT. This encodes CASIQGGENQPQHF.

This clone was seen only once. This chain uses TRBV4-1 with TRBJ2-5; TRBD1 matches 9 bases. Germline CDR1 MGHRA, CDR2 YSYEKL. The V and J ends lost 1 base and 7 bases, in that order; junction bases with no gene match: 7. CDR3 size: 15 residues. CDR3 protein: CASSQVTGGEGTQYF. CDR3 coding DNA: TGCGCCAGCAGCCAAGTTACAGGGGGCGAAGGGACCCAGTACTTC.